This T cell receptor beta chain comes out of a study of T cell changes during pregnancy in multiple sclerosis. V gave up 4 bases and J gave up 4 bases; unmatched junction bases: 10. Germline lookup yields CDR1 MDHEN and CDR2 SYDVKM. There are 16 residues in the CDR3. Only in-frame clones appear in the TCRdb table, and some are missing; sequencing was by immunoSEQ multiplex PCR. This table holds over 40,000 clones, approximately 92% found once. The source of this sequence is a female donor with multiple sclerosis, enrolled in a pregnancy study. V is TRBV28 and J is TRBJ1-2, with 9 bases fitting TRBD1. Sequencing used peripheral blood, obtained in the third trimester of pregnancy. The DNA for the CDR3 is TGTGCCAGCAGTTCCCCTAGAAAGGACAGGGGCTATGGCTACACCTTC. Its translation: CASSSPRKDRGYGYTF.